These T cell receptor beta chains were read from a single sample in a study of technical replicates of blood from several donors. Generated by immunoSEQ multiplex PCR, the TCRdb table keeps only in-frame clones and is missing some. Of about 75,000 clones detected, approximately 97% appear once; the ten largest clones hold around 0.2%. Sequenced material: T cells isolated from PBMCs. Every receptor here comes from a human donor in good health. Each CDR3 is given without its conserved first and last residue.

v_call,cdr3_aa
TRBV19,ASSNPPSGGVFFRYT
TRBV27,ASSTLTQETQY
TRBV5-1,ASRVGDREHYGYT
TRBV6-1,ASIPEGAFYEQY
TRBV28,ASSFPLSVSEQY
TRBV29-1,SVRPGGKGTEAF
TRBV14,ASSPLAGGTDTQY
TRBV6-5,ASSLFPTREQF
TRBV4-2,ASSQEATGLEQY
TRBV9,ASSVGREFLNEQF
TRBV4-1,ASRPGTLSYEQY
TRBV7-9,ASSFKAGPYEQY
TRBV28,ASSMGGRVYEQY
TRBV5-1,ASSLDEARTDTQY
TRBV30,AWSRGTNSNQPQH
TRBV2,ASSGEGYQPQH